Shown below are 25 T cell receptor beta chains from a single sample sequenced in a study of early T cells in non-severe SARS-CoV-2 infection. TCRdb re-analysed the 5' RACE reads in MiXCR, keeping a single row per CDR3 protein. The table has some 58,000 distinct CDR3 sequences, about an eighth seen once. The source material was whole blood. Receptor source: an adult who was a healthcare worker with PCR-confirmed SARS-CoV-2 infection or an uninfected control (not recorded which).

This clonotype was counted only a few times. The chain is built from TRBV30 and TRBJ2-6, with D perhaps TRBD1 (5 bases). V lost 5 bases and J 1 base, leaving 12 bases between the germline ends. The CDR3 is 15 amino acids. Per the germline V gene, CDR1 is GTSNPN and CDR2 is SVGIG (reference sequence). Written as DNA, the CDR3 is TGTGCCTGGGTGACGCAGGGATCTGGGGCCAACGTCCTGACTTTC. Protein sequence: CAWVTQGSGANVLTF.

This clonotype was seen more than once but under ten times. The V gene is TRBV20-1, the J gene TRBJ2-5, with D tentatively TRBD1 or TRBD2 (5 bases each). V was trimmed by 5 bases and J by 4 bases, leaving 11 bases between them. This CDR3 region has 12 residues. Germline V lookup: CDR1 DFQATT, CDR2 SNEGSKA (reference sequence). The CDR3 sequence is CSAGDVRETQYF. The CDR3, as DNA: TGCAGTGCTGGGGACGTTAGAGAGACCCAGTACTTC.

This clonotype was seen ten or more times. V is TRBV7-9 and J is TRBJ1-5; D unresolved. Germline V gives CDR1 SEHNR, CDR2 FQNEAQ (reference sequence). The CDR3 sequence is 13 residues long. V lost 5 bases and J lost 7, with 12 bases in between. The CDR3 DNA sequence: TGTGCCAGCAGCCTCCTACCTGGCCAGCCCCAGCATTTT. Translating gives CASSLLPGQPQHF.

This clonotype was observed many times. The CDR3 DNA reads as TGTGCCAGCAGCTCGGGAGGAGTAGAAAAACTGTTTTTT. Translating gives CASSSGGVEKLFF. The chain recombines TRBV13 with TRBJ1-4; no firm D call. Deletions cut 4 bases from V and 8 bases from J, with 11 bases between. There are 13 residues in the CDR3. Germline CDR1 is PRHDT and CDR2 is FYEKMQ (reference sequence).

The V gene is TRBV20-1, the J gene TRBJ2-3, with 9 bases aligning to TRBD1. This CDR3 has 15 residues. The trim removed 2 bases at V and 5 bases at J, leaving 8 bases unmatched. Germline assignment: CDR1 DFQATT and CDR2 SNEGSKA (reference sequence). In DNA form, the CDR3 reads TGCAGTGCTAGAAGGGACAGGGTTCGAATAGATACGCAGTATTTT. Translation gives CSARRDRVRIDTQYF.

Many counts were recorded for this clonotype. V and J are TRBV9 and TRBJ2-1, with 15 bases identical to TRBD2. After removal of 3 bases from V and 0 bases from J, the junction contained 10 bases not matched to a gene. Germline V gives CDR1 SGDLS, CDR2 YYNGEE. CDR3 length: 20 residues. This CDR3 reads CASSATPGTSGGSSYNEQFF. The CDR3 DNA reads as TGTGCCAGCAGCGCAACACCCGGGACTAGCGGGGGGAGCTCCTACAATGAGCAGTTCTTC.

In its sample, this clonotype was seen a few times. V is TRBV7-6 and J is TRBJ2-2, with 7 bases identical to TRBD1. V trimming: 3 bases; J trimming: 4 bases; junction bases outside the gene matches: 8. Germline CDR1 and CDR2: SGHVS and FNYEAQ. There are 16 residues in the CDR3. The CDR3 DNA reads as TGTGCCAGCAGCTTGGAACCGGGACAGACCACCGGGGAGCTGTTTTTT. Protein product: CASSLEPGQTTGELFF.

V is TRBV18 and J is TRBJ1-1; tentative D call: TRBD1 (5 bases). This CDR3 has 13 amino acids. With 6 bases removed from V and 1 base from J, the gap between germline ends came to 9 bases. Germline V gives CDR1 KGHSH, CDR2 LQKENI. CDR3 bases: TGTGCCAGCTCCTCCCAGGGGAACACTGAAGCTTTCTTT. Translating it yields CASSSQGNTEAFF.

There are many counts of this clonotype. The chain couples TRBV6-5 to TRBJ1-6, with a possible D match to TRBD1 (5 bases). V was clipped by 0 bases and J by 7 bases, with 16 bases between them. CDR1 is MNHEY, CDR2 SVGAGI, per germline. This CDR3 region has 17 residues. The chain's CDR3 is CASSYSAIRAGNSPLHF. CDR3 bases: TGTGCCAGCAGTTACTCAGCGATCAGGGCAGGAAATTCACCCCTCCACTTT.

This clonotype appeared many times. The chain is built from TRBV7-2 and TRBJ1-1; no clear D. Trimming removed 2 bases from V and 4 bases from J, with 14 bases in between. The CDR3 contains 15 residues. The V gene's germline CDR1 is SGHTA and CDR2 FQGNSA. DNA for the CDR3: TGTGCCAGCAGCTTAAGCTCAGGCGGGGTCACTGAAGCTTTCTTT. It yields the protein CASSLSSGGVTEAFF.

The chain recombines TRBV15 with TRBJ2-5; tentatively, D is TRBD2 (5 bases). The CDR3 is 13 residues long. V lost 3 bases, J lost 7 bases, and 12 bases lay in between. Germline values: CDR1 LNHNV, CDR2 YYDKDF (reference sequence). Written as DNA, the CDR3 is TGTGCCACCAGCAGGACTATCGCAGGGACCCAGTACTTC. Protein sequence: CATSRTIAGTQYF.

This clonotype was found many times. The chain joins TRBV3-1 to TRBJ2-3, with D tentatively TRBD1 (5 bases). CDR1 and CDR2 (germline): LGHDT, YNNKEL (reference sequence). V was pared by 1 base and J by 2 bases, with 16 bases between. The CDR3 contains 17 residues. The CDR3 loop is CASSQGVGLRSTDTQYF. CDR3 bases: TGTGCCAGCAGCCAAGGAGTGGGGCTTAGATCCACAGATACGCAGTATTTT.

The V call is TRBV4-1, the J call TRBJ2-7; 7 bases are shared with TRBD2. Germline CDR1 reads MGHRA; CDR2 reads YSYEKL. This CDR3 is built from 14 residues. The ends lost 1 base at V and 7 bases at J; junction bases unmatched: 7. CDR3 in amino acids: CASSQGAGSWEQYF. The CDR3 DNA sequence: TGCGCCAGCAGCCAAGGAGCGGGGTCCTGGGAGCAGTACTTC.

The chain is built from TRBV11-2 and TRBJ2-5; 13 bases line up with TRBD2. Germline V gives CDR1 SGHAT, CDR2 FQNNGV. The CDR3 has 14 amino acids. V was clipped by 5 bases and J by 10 bases; unmatched bases: 7. The CDR3 DNA follows: TGTGCCAGCAGCCCTGGGACTAGCGGGGAAGTCCAGTACTTC. This translates into CASSPGTSGEVQYF. Full variable domain (outside the CDR3, taken from reference TRBV11-2 and TRBJ2-5): EAGVAQSPRYKIIEKRQSVAFWCNPISGHATLYWYQQILGQGPKLLIQFQNNGVVDDSQLPKDRFSAERLKGVDSTLKIQPAKLEDSAVYLCASSPGTSGEVQYFGPGTRLLVL.

This clonotype has at least ten counts. The chain recombines TRBV11-2 with TRBJ2-7, with 10 positions matching TRBD1. CDR3 length equals 15 residues. J was trimmed by 6 bases and V by 2 bases; bases with no gene match: 7. Germline V gene lookup returns CDR1 SGHAT and CDR2 FQNNGV. CDR3 nucleotide sequence: TGTGCCAGCAGCTTAACTGCCGGGACAGGGGTCGAGCAGTACTTC. It encodes CASSLTAGTGVEQYF.

This chain links TRBV10-2 with TRBJ1-6; 7 bases line up with TRBD1. This CDR3 region has 13 residues. Germline V gene lookup returns CDR1 WSHSY and CDR2 SAAADI. V dropped 6 bases and J dropped 6; count of bases not matched to a gene: 2. CDR3 coding DNA: TGCGCCAGCAGACAGGGGCCTAATTCACCCCTCCACTTT. As protein: CASRQGPNSPLHF.

The rearrangement uses TRBV9 and TRBJ1-2; maybe TRBD1 (5 bases). CDR1 SGDLS and CDR2 YYNGEE come from the germline V gene. Trimming removed 0 bases from V and 10 bases from J, with 10 bases in between. The CDR3 is made up of 12 amino acids. CDR3 nucleotide sequence: TGTGCCAGCAGCGTAGCCACAGGTCACTACACCTTC. The encoded protein is CASSVATGHYTF.

This clonotype was found a few times. The CDR3 here is CASRLRSSGTSGGERELFF. CDR3 in DNA: TGTGCCAGCAGACTTAGGTCCTCCGGGACTAGCGGGGGGGAGCGGGAGCTGTTTTTT. This chain uses TRBV12-3 or TRBV12-4 with TRBJ2-2; 16 bases are shared with TRBD2. This CDR3 has 19 amino acids. The ends lost 6 bases at V and 9 bases at J; junction bases unmatched: 16.

The chain joins TRBV29-1 to TRBJ2-7; D is uncertain. The CDR3 spans 13 residues. With 4 bases removed from V and 2 bases from J, the gap between germline ends came to 12 bases. The V gene's germline CDR1 is SQVTM and CDR2 ANQGSEA. The CDR3 nucleotides read TGCAGCGTTGTCTACAGCAAGCCCTACGAGCAGTACTTC. Amino acid sequence: CSVVYSKPYEQYF.

In this sample, this clonotype turned up a few times. This chain connects TRBV7-8 to TRBJ2-5; D remains unclear. With 2 bases removed from V and 2 bases from J, the gap between germline ends came to 15 bases. The CDR3 covers 16 residues. From germline, CDR1 is SGHVS and CDR2 FQNEAQ. The CDR3 is CASSLKYLGTQETQYF. The CDR3 region has the DNA TGTGCCAGCAGCTTAAAGTATTTGGGTACGCAAGAGACCCAGTACTTC.

This clonotype turned up a few times. The chain combines TRBV2 with TRBJ2-1; possible D gene TRBD1, 6 bases. The CDR3 totals 16 residues. CDR1 is SNHLY, CDR2 FYNNEI, per germline. Trimming cost V 8 bases and J 1 base, with 18 bases left between them. The CDR3 DNA sequence: TGTGCCAGCTCCCGTGTACAGGGCTCGTCCTACAATGAGCAGTTCTTC. The encoded protein is CASSRVQGSSYNEQFF.

V usage is TRBV10-3 and J usage is TRBJ2-1, with D possibly being TRBD2 (6 bases). Between the trimmed V and J ends, which lost 2 bases and 6 bases, there was a span of 11 bases. CDR3 length equals 14 residues. The germline V gene has CDR1 ENHRY and CDR2 SYGVKD. CDR3 amino acids: CAISEAPTSNEQFF. Here the CDR3 DNA reads TGTGCCATCAGTGAGGCCCCGACTAGCAATGAGCAGTTCTTC.

This clonotype was observed a few times. The genes are TRBV7-3 and TRBJ1-4; TRBD1 might be the D (6 bases). Trimming stripped 2 bases from V and 5 bases from J, with 12 bases between. Per germline, CDR1 SGHTA and CDR2 FQGTGA. The CDR3 is 15 amino acids. The DNA of the CDR3 is TGTGCCAGCAGCTTATCCGGGACACCGAATGAAAAACTGTTTTTT. This translates into CASSLSGTPNEKLFF.

This clonotype has a count of ten or more. The rearrangement joins TRBV11-2 to TRBJ1-2; no firm D call. Trimming stripped 1 base from V and 4 bases from J, with 7 bases between. Germline V gene data show CDR1 as SGHAT and CDR2 as FQNNGV. This CDR3 spans 13 amino acids. The CDR3 is CASSLVGSYGYTF. CDR3 DNA sequence: TGTGCCAGCAGCTTAGTGGGTTCCTATGGCTACACCTTC.

The rearrangement uses TRBV11-2 and TRBJ1-4, with a possible D match to TRBD1 (5 bases). From germline, CDR1 is SGHAT and CDR2 FQNNGV. This CDR3 has 15 residues. V dropped 0 bases and J dropped 8 bases, with 13 bases sitting between them. CDR3 protein: CASSLEGTLQEKLFF. CDR3 bases: TGTGCCAGCAGCTTAGAGGGGACCCTTCAAGAAAAACTGTTTTTT.